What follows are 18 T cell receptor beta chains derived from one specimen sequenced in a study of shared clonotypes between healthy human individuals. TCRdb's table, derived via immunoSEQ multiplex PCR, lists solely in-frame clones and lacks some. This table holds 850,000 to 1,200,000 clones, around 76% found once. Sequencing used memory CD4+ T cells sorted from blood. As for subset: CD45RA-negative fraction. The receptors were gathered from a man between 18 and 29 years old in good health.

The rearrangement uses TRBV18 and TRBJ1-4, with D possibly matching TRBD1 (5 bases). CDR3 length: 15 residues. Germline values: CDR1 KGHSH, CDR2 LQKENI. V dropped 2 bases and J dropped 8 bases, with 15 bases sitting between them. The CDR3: CASSPFKQAGEKLFF. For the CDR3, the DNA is TGTGCCAGCTCACCATTTAAACAGGCTGGCGAAAAACTGTTTTTT.

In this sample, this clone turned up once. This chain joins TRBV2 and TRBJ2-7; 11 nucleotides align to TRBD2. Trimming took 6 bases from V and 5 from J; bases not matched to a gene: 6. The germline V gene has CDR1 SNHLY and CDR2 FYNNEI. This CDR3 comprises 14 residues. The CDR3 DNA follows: TGTGCCAGCAGGGGTAGCGGGAGGGCCAACGAGCAGTACTTC. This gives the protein CASRGSGRANEQYF.

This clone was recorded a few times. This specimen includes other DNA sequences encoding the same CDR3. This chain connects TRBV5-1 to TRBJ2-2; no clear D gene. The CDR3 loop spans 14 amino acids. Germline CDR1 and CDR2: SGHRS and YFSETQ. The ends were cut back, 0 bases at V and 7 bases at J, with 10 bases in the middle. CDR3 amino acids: CASSLEGPGGELFF. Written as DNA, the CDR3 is TGCGCCAGCAGCTTGGAGGGTCCGGGCGGGGAGCTGTTTTTT.

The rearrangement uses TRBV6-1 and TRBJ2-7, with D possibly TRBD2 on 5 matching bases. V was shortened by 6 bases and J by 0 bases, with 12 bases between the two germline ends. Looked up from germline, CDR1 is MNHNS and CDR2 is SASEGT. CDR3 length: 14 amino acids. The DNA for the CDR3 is TGTGCCAGCAGCGGCGCGGGTTTCTCCTACGAGCAGTACTTC. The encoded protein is CASSGAGFSYEQYF.

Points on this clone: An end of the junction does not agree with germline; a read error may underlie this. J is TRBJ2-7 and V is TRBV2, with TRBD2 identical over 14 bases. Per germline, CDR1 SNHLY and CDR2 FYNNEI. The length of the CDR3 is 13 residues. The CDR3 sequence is CASREGTSGRGYF. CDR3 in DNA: TGTGCCAGCAGGGAAGGGACTAGCGGGAGAGGGTACTTC.

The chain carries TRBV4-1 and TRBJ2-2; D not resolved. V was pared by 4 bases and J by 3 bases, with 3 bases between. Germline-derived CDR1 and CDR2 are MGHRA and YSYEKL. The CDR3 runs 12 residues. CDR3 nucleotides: TGCGCCAGCAGCCCCTACACCGGGGAGCTGTTTTTT. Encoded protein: CASSPYTGELFF.

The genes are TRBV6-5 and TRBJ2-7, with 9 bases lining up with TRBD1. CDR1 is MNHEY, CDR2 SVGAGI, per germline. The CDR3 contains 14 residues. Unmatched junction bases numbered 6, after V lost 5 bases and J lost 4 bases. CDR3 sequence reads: CASSQPGTGYEQYF. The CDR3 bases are TGTGCCAGCAGTCAGCCCGGGACAGGGTACGAGCAGTACTTC.

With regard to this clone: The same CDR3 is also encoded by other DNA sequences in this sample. The CDR3 coding sequence is TGTGCCAGCAGTGAAGGGAATAGCAATCAGCCCCAGCATTTT. It translates to CASSEGNSNQPQHF. The genes are TRBV2 and TRBJ1-5; D not certain. Germline V gene lookup returns CDR1 SNHLY and CDR2 FYNNEI. This CDR3 region has 14 residues. The V gene lost 1 base and the J gene lost 0 bases, with 4 bases spanning the gap. The whole variable domain, filled in from reference TRBV2 and TRBJ1-5, reads EPEVTQTPSHQVTQMGQEVILRCVPISNHLYFYWYRQILGQKVEFLVSFYNNEISEKSEIFDDQFSVERPDGSNFTLKIRSTKLEDSAMYFCASSEGNSNQPQHFGDGTRLSIL.

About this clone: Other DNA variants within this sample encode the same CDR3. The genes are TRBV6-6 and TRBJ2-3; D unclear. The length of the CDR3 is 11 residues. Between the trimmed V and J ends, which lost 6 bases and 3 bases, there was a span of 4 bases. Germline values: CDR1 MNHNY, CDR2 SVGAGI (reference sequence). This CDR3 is CASSPTDTQYF. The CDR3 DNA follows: TGTGCCAGCAGCCCAACAGATACGCAGTATTTT.

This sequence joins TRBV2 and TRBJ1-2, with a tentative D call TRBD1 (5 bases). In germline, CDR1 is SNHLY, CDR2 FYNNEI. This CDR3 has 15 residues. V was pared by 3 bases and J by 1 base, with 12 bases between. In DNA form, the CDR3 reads TGTGCCAGCAGTGACAGCCGGGGCCTTAACTATGGCTACACCTTC. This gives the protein CASSDSRGLNYGYTF.

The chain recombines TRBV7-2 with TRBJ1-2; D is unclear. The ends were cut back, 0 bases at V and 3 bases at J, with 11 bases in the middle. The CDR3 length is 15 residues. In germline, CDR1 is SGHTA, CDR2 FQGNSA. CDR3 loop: CASSLAGTIDYGYTF. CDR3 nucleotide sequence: TGTGCCAGCAGCTTAGCCGGAACAATTGACTATGGCTACACCTTC.

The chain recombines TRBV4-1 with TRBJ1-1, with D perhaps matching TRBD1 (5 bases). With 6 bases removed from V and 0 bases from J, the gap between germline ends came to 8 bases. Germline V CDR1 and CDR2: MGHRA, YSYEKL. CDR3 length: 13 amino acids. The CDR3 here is CASSRQLNTEAFF. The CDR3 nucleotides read TGCGCCAGCAGTCGACAGCTGAACACTGAAGCTTTCTTT.

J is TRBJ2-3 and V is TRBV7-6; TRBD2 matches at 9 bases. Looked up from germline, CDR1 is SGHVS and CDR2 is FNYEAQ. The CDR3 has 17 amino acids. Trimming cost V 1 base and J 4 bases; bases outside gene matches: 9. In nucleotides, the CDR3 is TGTGCCAGCAGCTTAGGGGTAGCGGGGGCAGTCTCAGATACGCAGTATTTT. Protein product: CASSLGVAGAVSDTQYF.

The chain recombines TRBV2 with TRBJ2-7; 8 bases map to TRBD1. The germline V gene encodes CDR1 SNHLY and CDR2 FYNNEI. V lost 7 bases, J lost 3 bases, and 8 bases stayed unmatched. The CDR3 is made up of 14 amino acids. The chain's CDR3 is CASNADRGYYEQYF. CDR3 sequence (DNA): TGTGCCAGCAATGCTGACAGGGGATACTACGAGCAGTACTTC.

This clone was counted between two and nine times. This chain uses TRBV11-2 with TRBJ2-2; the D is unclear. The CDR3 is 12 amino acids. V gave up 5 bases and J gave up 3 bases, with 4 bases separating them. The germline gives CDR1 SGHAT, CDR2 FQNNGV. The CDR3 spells CASSKYTGELFF. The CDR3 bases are TGTGCCAGCAGCAAGTACACCGGGGAGCTGTTTTTT.

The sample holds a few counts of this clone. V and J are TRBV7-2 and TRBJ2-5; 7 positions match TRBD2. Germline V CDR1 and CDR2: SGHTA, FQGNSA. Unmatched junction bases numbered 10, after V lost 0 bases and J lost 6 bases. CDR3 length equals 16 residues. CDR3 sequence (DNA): TGTGCCAGCAGCTTAGCGGGAGCGGGGTCCTTGCAGACCCAGTACTTC. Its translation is CASSLAGAGSLQTQYF.

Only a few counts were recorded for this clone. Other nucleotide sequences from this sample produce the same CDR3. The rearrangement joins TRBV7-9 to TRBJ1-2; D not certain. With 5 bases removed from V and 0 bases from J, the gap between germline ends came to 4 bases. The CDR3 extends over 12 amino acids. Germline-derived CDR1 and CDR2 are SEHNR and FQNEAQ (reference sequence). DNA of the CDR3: TGTGCCAGCAGCACCCCTAACTATGGCTACACCTTC. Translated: CASSTPNYGYTF.

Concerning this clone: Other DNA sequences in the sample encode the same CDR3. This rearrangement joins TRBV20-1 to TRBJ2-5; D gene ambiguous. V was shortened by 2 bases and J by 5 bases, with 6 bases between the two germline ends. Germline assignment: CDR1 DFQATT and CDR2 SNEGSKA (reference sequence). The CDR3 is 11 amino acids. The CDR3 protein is CSARPQETQYF. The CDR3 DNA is TGCAGTGCTAGACCCCAGGAGACCCAGTACTTC.